The 13 T cell receptor beta chains given below trace back to one sample, sequenced in a study of monozygotic twins with inflammatory bowel disease. TCRdb reprocessed the 5' RACE reads; each CDR3 protein has one entry and no DNA is given. The table for this sample gives around 190,000 distinct CDR3 sequences. The sample consisted of blood. These receptors were collected from a human donor with ulcerative colitis or Crohn's disease, or a healthy co-twin of an affected twin (not recorded which).

The chain employs TRBV5-1 and TRBJ1-6. Germline CDR1 SGHRS, CDR2 YFSETQ. This CDR3 is 14 amino acids long. The CDR3 sequence is CASSLGQVESPLHF.

This chain connects TRBV20-1 to TRBJ1-2. This CDR3 has 12 amino acids. The germline V gene has CDR1 DFQATT and CDR2 SNEGSKA (reference sequence). CDR3 residues: CSGKGANYGYTF.

The chain uses TRBV7-8 and TRBJ1-4. The CDR3 totals 14 residues. Germline values: CDR1 SGHVS, CDR2 FQNEAQ. The CDR3 sequence is CASSLSAASLVLFF. Together with reference TRBV7-8 and TRBJ1-4, the CDR3 gives the full variable domain: GAGVSQSPRYKVAKRGQDVALRCDPISGHVSLFWYQQALGQGPEFLTYFQNEAQLDKSGLPSDRFFAERPEGSVSTLKIQRTQQEDSAVYLCASSLSAASLVLFFGSGTQLSVL.

This chain links TRBV25-1 with TRBJ2-3; TCRdb names TRBD1, which stays unverified in the absence of DNA. This CDR3 has 16 residues. The germline CDR1 and CDR2 sequences are MGHDK and SYGVNS. CDR3 protein: CASSDPQGSGTDTQYF.

The genes are TRBV10-2 and TRBJ2-5; the D call of TRBD1 rests on TCRdb alone, since no DNA is present to check it. The CDR3 has 14 residues. Germline values: CDR1 WSHSY, CDR2 SAAADI. This chain's CDR3 is CATSDRPTRETQYF.

The CDR3 is CSASDRASYGYTF. This rearrangement joins TRBV20-1 to TRBJ1-2. Germline V gene lookup returns CDR1 DFQATT and CDR2 SNEGSKA (reference sequence). The CDR3 is 13 residues long.

This chain joins TRBV5-1 and TRBJ2-2; TCRdb reports TRBD1, a call that lacks DNA to check it against. CDR3 length equals 14 residues. Germline V gives CDR1 SGHRS, CDR2 YFSETQ. Here the CDR3 reads CASSFGGANGELFF.

The chain recombines TRBV24-1 with TRBJ1-2. This CDR3 comprises 12 residues. The V gene's germline CDR1 is KGHDR and CDR2 SFDVKD. This CDR3 reads CATSDLWNGYTF.

This chain joins TRBV20-1 and TRBJ1-2; TCRdb's D call of TRBD1 is untestable without DNA. The CDR3 runs 16 residues. The germline V gene has CDR1 DFQATT and CDR2 SNEGSKA (reference sequence). The CDR3 loop is CSAASRDRSLSYGYTF.

The chain uses TRBV12-3 or TRBV12-4 and TRBJ2-3. The CDR3 runs 13 residues. The CDR3 region is CASSPSGTDTQYF.

CDR3 amino acids: CSAPVLMNTEAFF. V usage is TRBV20-1 and J usage is TRBJ1-1; TCRdb returns TRBD1, unconfirmable since there is no DNA. The CDR3 has 13 residues. Germline assignment: CDR1 DFQATT and CDR2 SNEGSKA (reference sequence).

The V call is TRBV19, the J call TRBJ2-5; TCRdb picks TRBD2, but there is no DNA to check that call. In germline, CDR1 is LNHDA, CDR2 SQIVND (reference sequence). The CDR3 is made up of 16 amino acids. The CDR3 reads CASSMLGGLVQETQYF.

V usage is TRBV5-1 and J usage is TRBJ2-3; with no DNA, the TCRdb D assignment of TRBD2 cannot be verified. Germline CDR1 and CDR2: SGHRS and YFSETQ. There are 15 residues in the CDR3. The CDR3 region is CASQGASGTLDTQYF.